Below, 21 T cell receptor beta chains from the same sample are listed, as sequenced in a study of T cell responses to AZD1222 COVID-19 vaccine. Generated by immunoSEQ multiplex PCR, the TCRdb table keeps only in-frame clones and is missing some. The repertoire includes more than 100,000 clones, just over 85% of them detected once, and over 6.5% sits in the top ten. Source: peripheral blood, taken on day 0 of AZD1222 vaccination. Receptors originate from an adult in good health.

This chain connects TRBV28 to TRBJ1-6, with D uncertain. V was pared by 7 bases and J by 14 bases, with 18 bases between. This CDR3 has 13 amino acids. Germline values: CDR1 MDHEN, CDR2 SYDVKM. The CDR3 nucleotides are TGTGCCAGCACTCTTACGGCCCCTGGGGCCCTCCACTTT. It specifies CASTLTAPGALHF.

The rearrangement joins TRBV5-1 to TRBJ2-1, with 14 positions matching TRBD2. The germline CDR1 and CDR2 sequences are SGHRS and YFSETQ. This CDR3 contains 16 residues. Trimming removed 3 bases from V and 2 bases from J; junction bases left unmatched: 1. The CDR3 loop is CASSSGLAGAYNEQFF. In DNA form, the CDR3 reads TGCGCCAGCAGCTCGGGACTAGCGGGAGCCTACAATGAGCAGTTCTTC.

The chain links TRBV5-1 to TRBJ2-3, with 9 nucleotides matching TRBD2. Trimming took 1 base from V and 0 from J; bases not matched to a gene: 12. Germline V gene sequence: CDR1 SGHRS, CDR2 YFSETQ. This CDR3 comprises 19 residues. The CDR3 here is CASSLFSQTGTSSTDTQYF. Here the CDR3 DNA reads TGCGCCAGCAGCTTGTTCTCCCAAACCGGGACTAGCAGCACAGATACGCAGTATTTT.

V usage is TRBV19 and J usage is TRBJ1-1, with D possibly being TRBD1 (6 bases). Germline CDR1 and CDR2: LNHDA and SQIVND (reference sequence). V was cut by 10 bases and J by 2 bases, with 23 bases left in between. The CDR3 is 16 amino acids. The CDR3 protein is CATGDGAVNTNTEAFF. CDR3 in DNA: TGTGCCACAGGGGACGGCGCGGTCAATACAAACACTGAAGCTTTCTTT. Looking up the rest from reference TRBV19 and TRBJ1-1 gives the full variable domain: DGGITQSPKYLFRKEGQNVTLSCEQNLNHDAMYWYRQDPGQGLRLIYYSQIVNDFQKGDIAEGYSVSREKKESFPLTVTSAQKNPTAFYLCATGDGAVNTNTEAFFGQGTRLTVV.

This chain uses TRBV5-1 with TRBJ1-4; tentatively, D is TRBD1 (6 bases). Trimming removed 5 bases at V and 1 base at J, with 12 bases between. Germline assignment: CDR1 SGHRS and CDR2 YFSETQ. This CDR3 is 15 amino acids long. The CDR3, as DNA: TGCGCCAGCAGGTCCACAGGGTTAACTAATGAAAAACTGTTTTTT. Encoded protein: CASRSTGLTNEKLFF.

This chain links TRBV2 with TRBJ1-1, with D unclear. The V gene lost 6 bases and the J gene lost 5 bases, with 16 bases spanning the gap. The CDR3 runs 14 residues. Per germline, CDR1 SNHLY and CDR2 FYNNEI. The CDR3 DNA is TGTGCCAGCAGGAAAGAGCAATTTCAAACTGAAGCTTTCTTT. Protein sequence: CASRKEQFQTEAFF.

The chain is built from TRBV4-1 and TRBJ2-7; D unresolved. Germline CDR1 and CDR2: MGHRA and YSYEKL. Trimming removed 2 bases from V and 2 bases from J, with 7 bases in between. The CDR3 extends over 13 amino acids. CDR3: CASSQTDAYEQYF. CDR3 nucleotide sequence: TGCGCCAGCAGCCAAACCGATGCCTACGAGCAGTACTTC.

This clone was recorded only once. Other nucleotide sequences from this sample produce the same CDR3. The rearrangement uses TRBV7-9 and TRBJ2-3, with a weak D call TRBD2 (5 bases). The CDR3 totals 14 residues. The germline CDR1 and CDR2 sequences are SEHNR and FQNEAQ (reference sequence). V gave up 1 base and J gave up 1 base, with 6 bases separating them. CDR3 DNA: TGTGCCAGCAGCTTAGTCGGGGGCACAGATACGCAGTATTTT. It is translated as CASSLVGGTDTQYF.

The sample holds a few counts of this clone. The chain couples TRBV20-1 to TRBJ2-7; unclear D gene. Germline V lookup: CDR1 DFQATT, CDR2 SNEGSKA (reference sequence). The CDR3 is made up of 14 amino acids. Trimming pared 3 bases from V and 3 bases from J, leaving 15 bases between. DNA of the CDR3: TGCAGTGCTAGTTCTAGAACCGGGCGCTACGAGCAGTACTTC. This translates into CSASSRTGRYEQYF.

CDR3 protein: CASSDDSLRAHEQYF. The CDR3 DNA reads TGTGCCAGCAGTGATGACTCCCTCCGTGCCCACGAGCAGTACTTC. V usage is TRBV6-6 and J usage is TRBJ2-7, with D unresolved. The CDR3 sequence is 15 residues long. Trimming stripped 5 bases from V and 5 bases from J, with 19 bases between. Germline-derived CDR1 and CDR2 are MNHNY and SVGAGI (reference sequence).

The chain uses TRBV10-1 and TRBJ2-1, with 7 nucleotides matching TRBD2. This CDR3 region has 15 residues. CDR1 WNHNN and CDR2 SYGVQD come from the germline V gene (reference sequence). Unmatched junction bases numbered 3, after V lost 0 bases and J lost 4 bases. The CDR3 nucleotides read TGCGCCAGCAGTGAGTCTGGCGGGAGTTACAATGAGCAGTTCTTC. It codes for CASSESGGSYNEQFF.

Comment on this clone: The sample carries other DNA sequences with the same CDR3. The CDR3 loop reads CASSYPGRGGEQYF. The CDR3 region has the DNA TGTGCCAGCAGTTACCCAGGCAGGGGAGGTGAGCAGTACTTC. The rearrangement uses TRBV6-5 and TRBJ2-7, with D perhaps given as TRBD1 or TRBD2 (6 bases each). The germline V gene encodes CDR1 MNHEY and CDR2 SVGAGI. The V gene lost 2 bases and the J gene lost 7 bases, with 15 bases spanning the gap. The CDR3 runs to 14 residues.

The chain has TRBV7-2 and TRBJ1-1; D might be TRBD1 (5 bases). With 6 bases removed from V and 1 base from J, the gap between germline ends came to 18 bases. Germline CDR1 is SGHTA and CDR2 is FQGNSA. This CDR3 region has 16 residues. Written as DNA, the CDR3 is TGTGCCAGCAGTCCTAAGGGACGTATTGCGAACACTGAAGCTTTCTTT. This sequence encodes CASSPKGRIANTEAFF.

V gene TRBV30 combines with J gene TRBJ2-3; D is unclear. The CDR3 is 11 residues long. V gave up 5 bases and J gave up 2 bases, with 5 bases separating them. Germline CDR1 and CDR2: GTSNPN and SVGIG (reference sequence). CDR3 sequence (DNA): TGTGCCTGGGGGAACACAGATACGCAGTATTTT. Protein sequence: CAWGNTDTQYF. The variable domain in full, completed from reference TRBV30 and TRBJ2-3, reads SQTIHQWPATLVQPVGSPLSLECTVEGTSNPNLYWYRQAAGRGLQLLFYSVGIGQISSEVPQNLSASRPQDRQFILSSKKLLLSDSGFYLCAWGNTDTQYFGPGTRLTVL.

CDR3 loop: CASSTVQGGEQYF. In DNA, the CDR3 is TGTGCCAGCAGCACCGTACAGGGAGGCGAGCAGTACTTC. The rearrangement uses TRBV6-5 and TRBJ2-7; either TRBD1 or TRBD2 may fit D (6 bases each). Germline-derived CDR1 and CDR2 are MNHEY and SVGAGI. Trimming took 6 bases from V and 6 from J, leaving 15 bases between them. There are 13 residues in the CDR3.

The chain carries TRBV5-3 and TRBJ2-7; the match to TRBD2 covers 9 bases. TRBV5-3 belongs to the ORF category, with a function that is uncertain. The CDR3 extends over 15 amino acids. V shed 3 bases and J 0 bases; nucleotides not matched to a gene: 4. CDR3 coding DNA: TGTGCCAGAAGCTCTAGCGGGGTGAGCTCCTACGAGCAGTACTTC. Translating it yields CARSSSGVSSYEQYF.

J is TRBJ2-2 and V is TRBV6-1, with 8 bases aligning to TRBD1. V was clipped by 4 bases and J by 7 bases; unmatched bases: 11. This CDR3 is 16 amino acids long. From germline, CDR1 is MNHNS and CDR2 SASEGT. CDR3 bases: TGTGCCAGCAGTGTCCGCCGGGACAGGCCGGTCGGGGAGCTGTTTTTT. The encoded protein is CASSVRRDRPVGELFF.

The CDR3 region has the DNA TGTGCCAGCAACTCAGGGGGGTTTACTGAAGCTTTCTTT. Residues: CASNSGGFTEAFF. V is TRBV7-9 and J is TRBJ1-1; 7 positions agree with TRBD1. Germline CDR1 and CDR2: SEHNR and FQNEAQ (reference sequence). This CDR3 contains 13 residues. V gave up 7 bases and J gave up 5 bases; unmatched junction bases: 7.

Of note for this clone: The same CDR3 can be traced to other DNA sequences in this sample. The chain uses TRBV14 and TRBJ1-6; the D gene is possibly TRBD1 (5 bases). The CDR3 runs to 14 residues. The V end was cut by 4 bases, the J end by 4 bases, with 8 bases between. CDR1 is SGHDN, CDR2 FVKESK, per germline. The CDR3 DNA reads as TGTGCCAGCAGCCCGGGACTTTATAATTCACCCCTCCACTTT. Protein product: CASSPGLYNSPLHF. Using reference TRBV14 and TRBJ1-6 for the parts outside the CDR3, the full variable domain is EAGVTQFPSHSVIEKGQTVTLRCDPISGHDNLYWYRRVMGKEIKFLLHFVKESKQDESGMPNNRFLAERTGGTYSTLKVQPAELEDSGVYFCASSPGLYNSPLHFGNGTRLTVT.

This clone was counted a single time. The rearrangement joins TRBV30 to TRBJ1-5, with D unclear. The CDR3 is made up of 16 amino acids. Germline assignment: CDR1 GTSNPN and CDR2 SVGIG (reference sequence). V was shortened by 6 bases and J by 0 bases, with 18 bases between the two germline ends. CDR3 residues: CACDRGNSHSNQPQHF. In DNA form, the CDR3 reads TGTGCCTGTGACCGAGGTAACAGCCATAGCAATCAGCCCCAGCATTTT. Drawing the rest from reference TRBV30 and TRBJ1-5, the complete variable domain is SQTIHQWPATLVQPVGSPLSLECTVEGTSNPNLYWYRQAAGRGLQLLFYSVGIGQISSEVPQNLSASRPQDRQFILSSKKLLLSDSGFYLCACDRGNSHSNQPQHFGDGTRLSIL.

This clone was seen only once. The rearrangement uses TRBV3-1 (or the pseudogene TRBV3-2) and TRBJ2-5; maybe TRBD2 (5 bases). Trimming left V 2 bases short and J 2 bases short, with 6 bases between. CDR3 length: 13 amino acids. Germline V lookup: CDR1 LGHDT, CDR2 YNNKEL (reference sequence). The CDR3 is CASSQREQETQYF. The CDR3 coding sequence is TGTGCCAGCAGCCAAAGGGAGCAAGAGACCCAGTACTTC.